Below, one T cell receptor beta chain is given with its context. This sample was taken from a study of CD8 T cells in Susac syndrome. Blood CD8+ and CD4+ T cells underwent high-throughput TCR beta sequencing. Random hexamers were used to reverse transcribe roughly 0.45 to 1 ug of RNA. An immunoSEQ multiplex PCR generated amplified TCR beta CDR3 products spanning 54 Vbeta and 13 Jbeta. TCRdb re-analysed the immunoSEQ multiplex PCR reads in MiXCR, keeping a single row per CDR3 protein. There are about 440,000 distinct CDR3 sequences in the sample; around 85% occur only once, and 0.09% to 0.15% lies in the top ten. The CDR3 has 13 residues. Between the trimmed V and J ends, which lost 4 bases and 5 bases, there was a span of 12 bases. Germline CDR1 and CDR2: MNHEY and SMNVEV (reference sequence).

The chain carries TRBV27 and TRBJ2-7; no clear D gene. The sequence was obtained from a human donor with multiple sclerosis. Sequences were obtained from CD8+ T cells from PBMCs. Written as DNA, the CDR3 is TGTGCCAGCAGTTCTGGTACCTACCACGAGCAGTACTTC. The encoded protein is CASSSGTYHEQYF.